This TCR beta chain was sequenced in a study of T cell responses to AZD1222 COVID-19 vaccine (dated by TCRdb to the early 2020s). Broadly, across the study: AZD1222 recipients given second doses at about 4 weeks or at about 12 weeks were pooled, since spike-specific TCR depth and breadth were not found to differ between the two schedules. TCR sequencing was performed for fewer than 250 trial participants, of whom about 200 were given two doses of AZD1222 and around 26 were given two doses of MenACWY control vaccine. Trial participants were enrolled into age subgroups of 18-55, 56-69 and 70-plus years, which contained about 160, 30 and 59 TCR-sequenced participants, respectively. The research as a whole found: The vaccine-associated CD4 TCRs covered the entire spike protein, and the dominant responses fell in regions 160-218 and 743-854. Conclusions about previously exposed vaccinees were limited because only six AZD1222 recipients were SARS-CoV-2 seropositive at baseline. Participants were mostly white British and included more females than males, and it was suggested by the authors that clonal diversity may have been underestimated. After two AZD1222 doses, spike-specific TCR breadth and depth were significantly higher than at day 0 and than in MenACWY recipients. Because no day 14 peak-response samples were available, repertoires were characterized only after the peak T cell response. The 56-69-year group was small, and its depth increase did not reach significance, likely because of low power. Epitopes outside the regions mutated in the B.1.351 and B.1.1.7 variants were reportedly recognized by nearly half of the unique spike-specific TCRs.

In regard to this clone: Its recognized antigen is unknown. Base qualities are not provided; no much larger clone lies one nucleotide away.

Read against the paper, the sample's time point label means: baseline before first vaccination. Vaccinee samples came from UK trials COV001 and COV002, including a single-blind randomized controlled phase 2/3 trial of AZD1222 (ChAdOx1 nCoV-19) in healthy adults. For TCRbeta chain sequencing, PBMC samples were collected from trial participants at day 0 and at day 28 after the second dose. The CDR3 regions of human TCRbeta chains were analyzed by immunosequencing. The authors' analysis ran thus. TCRs in the repertoires were matched against a reference library of SARS-CoV-2-specific TCRs that had been generated with the MIRA antigen-specificity platform. Breadth was defined as the fraction of unique TCRs that were SARS-CoV-2-associated. Depth was defined as the fraction of total T cells that were SARS-CoV-2-associated. Each spike-specific TCR was assigned to its reactive spike region and to a CD4 or CD8 class using the MIRA data. Log10-transformed breadth and depth values were compared by one-way ANOVA with Sidak's multiple comparisons tests. What TCRdb holds here is the immuneACCESS table cut down to in-frame rearrangements. Part of the clones is not present; checked against another copy, under half of the missing clones reflect an unresolved V gene, and the others are unexplained. V, J and clone size reflect that table, while D and trimming were determined from the DNA. This sample comprises fewer than 55,000 clones, 75% to 85% of them detected only once. The biggest ten clones account for 45% to 60% of the sample.

The junction carries 13 bases between V and J, which are trimmed by 6 bases and 5 bases respectively. The CDR3 has 14 amino acids, counting the end cysteine and phenylalanine. CDR3 DNA only is kept here, 42 bases in frame from base 1. The germline V gene encodes CDR1 KGHSH and CDR2 LQKENI. This sample comprised peripheral blood, obtained on day 0 of AZD1222 vaccination. The V and J genes are TRBV18 and TRBJ2-2; confidence is insufficient to name the D gene. The sequence was collected from an adult in good health. The bases are TGTGCCAGCTCCCCTCCCCCGCGGACCGGGGAGCTGTTTTTT. Translated, it reads CASSPPPRTGELFF. Joined to the reference TRBV18 and TRBJ2-2 proteins, this CDR3 gives the full variable domain: NAGVMQNPRHLVRRRGQEARLRCSPMKGHSHVYWYRQLPEEGLKFMVYLQKENIIDESGMPKERFSAEFPKEGPSILRIQQVVRGDSAAYFCASSPPPRTGELFFGEGSRLTVL.